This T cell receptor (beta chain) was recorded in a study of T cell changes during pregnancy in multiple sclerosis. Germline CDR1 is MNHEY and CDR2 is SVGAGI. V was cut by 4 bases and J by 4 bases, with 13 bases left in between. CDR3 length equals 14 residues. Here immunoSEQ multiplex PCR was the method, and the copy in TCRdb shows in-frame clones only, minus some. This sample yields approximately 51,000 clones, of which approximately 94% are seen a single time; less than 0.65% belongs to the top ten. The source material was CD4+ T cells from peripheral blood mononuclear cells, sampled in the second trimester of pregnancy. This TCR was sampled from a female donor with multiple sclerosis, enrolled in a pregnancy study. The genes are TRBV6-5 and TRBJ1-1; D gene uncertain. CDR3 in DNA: TGTGCCAGCAGTTTACGCACGGAGAGCACTGAAGCTTTCTTT. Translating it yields CASSLRTESTEAFF.